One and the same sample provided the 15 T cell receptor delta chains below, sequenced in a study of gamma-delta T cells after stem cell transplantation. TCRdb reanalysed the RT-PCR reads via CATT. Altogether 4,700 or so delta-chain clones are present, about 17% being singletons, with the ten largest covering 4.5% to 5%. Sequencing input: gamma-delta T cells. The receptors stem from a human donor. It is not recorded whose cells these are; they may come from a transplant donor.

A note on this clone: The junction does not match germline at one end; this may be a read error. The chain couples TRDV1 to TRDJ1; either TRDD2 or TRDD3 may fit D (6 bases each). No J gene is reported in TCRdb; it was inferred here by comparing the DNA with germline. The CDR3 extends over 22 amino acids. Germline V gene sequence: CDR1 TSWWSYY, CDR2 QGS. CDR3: CAIGGTSSARGDSWSYTDKLIF. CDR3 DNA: TGTGCTATTGGGGGCACTTCCTCGGCCAGGGGAGATAGTTGGAGTTACACCGATAAACTCATCTTT.

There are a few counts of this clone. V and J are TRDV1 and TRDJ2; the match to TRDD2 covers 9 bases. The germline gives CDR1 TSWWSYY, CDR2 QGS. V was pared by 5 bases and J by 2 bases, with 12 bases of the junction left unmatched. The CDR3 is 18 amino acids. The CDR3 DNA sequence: TGTGCTCTTGGGCTCCTTCCTACCCCCTTACTGTTGACAGCACAACTCTTCTTT. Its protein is CALGLLPTPLLLTAQLFF.

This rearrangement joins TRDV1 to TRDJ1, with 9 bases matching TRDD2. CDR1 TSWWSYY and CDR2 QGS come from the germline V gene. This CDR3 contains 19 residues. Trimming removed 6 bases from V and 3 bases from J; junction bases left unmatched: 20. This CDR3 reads CALGKPPSYGVEGSDKLIF. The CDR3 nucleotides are TGTGCTCTTGGCAAACCCCCTTCCTACGGGGTGGAGGGGTCCGATAAACTCATCTTT.

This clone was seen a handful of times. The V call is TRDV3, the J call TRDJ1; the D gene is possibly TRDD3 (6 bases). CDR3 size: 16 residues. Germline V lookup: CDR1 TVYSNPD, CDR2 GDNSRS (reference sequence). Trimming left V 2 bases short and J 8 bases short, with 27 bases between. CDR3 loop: CAFEPERDSSGGKLIF. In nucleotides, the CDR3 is TGTGCCTTTGAACCCGAGCGAGACTCTTCCGGGGGAAAACTCATCTTT.

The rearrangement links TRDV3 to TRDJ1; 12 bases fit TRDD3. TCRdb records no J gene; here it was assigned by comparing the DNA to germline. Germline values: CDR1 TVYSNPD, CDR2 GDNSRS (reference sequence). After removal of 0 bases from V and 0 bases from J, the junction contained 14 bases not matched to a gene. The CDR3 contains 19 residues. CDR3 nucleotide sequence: TGTGCCTTTAGGGGGCTAGACTGGGGGATACTAAAGCACACCGATAAACTCATCTTT. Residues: CAFRGLDWGILKHTDKLIF.

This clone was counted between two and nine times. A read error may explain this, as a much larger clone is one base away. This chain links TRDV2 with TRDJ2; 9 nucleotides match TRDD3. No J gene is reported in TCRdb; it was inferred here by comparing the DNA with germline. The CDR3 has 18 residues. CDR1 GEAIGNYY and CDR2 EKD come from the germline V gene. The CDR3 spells CACDTFGDTPGGTAKLFF. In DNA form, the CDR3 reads TGTGCCTGTGACACTTTCGGGGATACGCCAGGGGGGACAGCAAAACTCTTCTTT.

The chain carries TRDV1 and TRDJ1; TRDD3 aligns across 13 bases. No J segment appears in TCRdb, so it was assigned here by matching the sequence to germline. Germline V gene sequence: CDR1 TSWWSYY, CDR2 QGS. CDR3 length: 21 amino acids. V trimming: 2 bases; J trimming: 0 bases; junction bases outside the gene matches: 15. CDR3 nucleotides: TGTGCTCTTGGGGAAGGGCCGGGGTACTGGGGGATACGCAACGACACCGATAAACTCATCTTT. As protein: CALGEGPGYWGIRNDTDKLIF.

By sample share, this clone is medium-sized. CDR3 nucleotide sequence: TGTGCCTTTCGCCTATTCCTACGCACCGGGATACGTCACGATAAACTCATCTTT. Translated: CAFRLFLRTGIRHDKLIF. This chain joins TRDV3 and TRDJ1; TRDD3 might be the D (8 bases). CDR1 TVYSNPD and CDR2 GDNSRS come from the germline V gene (reference sequence). Trimming took off 2 bases at V and 4 bases at J, with 29 bases between the two ends. This CDR3 comprises 18 residues.

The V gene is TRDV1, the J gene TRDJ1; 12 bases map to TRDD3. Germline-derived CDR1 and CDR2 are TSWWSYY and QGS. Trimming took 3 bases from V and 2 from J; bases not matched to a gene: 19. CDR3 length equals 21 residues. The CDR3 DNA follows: TGTGCTCTTGGGGACCTCACCCCCCCTTACTGGGGGATACCCCGGACCGATAAACTCATCTTT. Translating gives CALGDLTPPYWGIPRTDKLIF.

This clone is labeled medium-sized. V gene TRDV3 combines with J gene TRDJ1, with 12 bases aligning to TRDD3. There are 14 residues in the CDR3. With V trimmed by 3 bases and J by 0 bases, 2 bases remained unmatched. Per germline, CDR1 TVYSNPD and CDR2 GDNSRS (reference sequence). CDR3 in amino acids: CAFLGDTYTDKLIF. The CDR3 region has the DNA TGTGCCTTCCTGGGGGATACGTACACCGATAAACTCATCTTT.

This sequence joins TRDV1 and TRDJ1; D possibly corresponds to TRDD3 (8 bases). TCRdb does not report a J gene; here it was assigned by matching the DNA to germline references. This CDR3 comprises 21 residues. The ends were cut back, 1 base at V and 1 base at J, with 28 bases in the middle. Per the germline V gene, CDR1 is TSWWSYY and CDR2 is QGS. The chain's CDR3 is CALGERPSWPRGDRGTDKLIF. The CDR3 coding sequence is TGTGCTCTTGGGGAACGGCCTTCCTGGCCTCGGGGGGATAGAGGCACCGATAAACTCATCTTT.

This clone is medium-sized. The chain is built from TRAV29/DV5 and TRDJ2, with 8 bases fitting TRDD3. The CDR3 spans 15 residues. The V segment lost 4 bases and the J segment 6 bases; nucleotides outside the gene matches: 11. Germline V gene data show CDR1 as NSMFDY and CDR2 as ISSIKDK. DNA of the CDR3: TGTGCAGCAGGCTGGAGGGATACGGGGGCAGCACAACTCTTCTTT. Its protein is CAAGWRDTGAAQLFF.

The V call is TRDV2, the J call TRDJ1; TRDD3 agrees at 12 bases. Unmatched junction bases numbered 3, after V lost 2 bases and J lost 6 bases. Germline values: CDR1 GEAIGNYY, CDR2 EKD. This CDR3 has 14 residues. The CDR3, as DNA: TGTGCCTGTGACAAGTACTGGGGGATACATAAACTCATCTTT. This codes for CACDKYWGIHKLIF.

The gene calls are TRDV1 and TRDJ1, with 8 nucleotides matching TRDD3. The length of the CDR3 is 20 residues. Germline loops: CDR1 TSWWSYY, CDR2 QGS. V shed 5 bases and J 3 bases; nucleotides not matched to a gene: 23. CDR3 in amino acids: CALGKALLRVLGVSADKLIF. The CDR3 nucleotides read TGTGCTCTTGGGAAGGCCCTCCTACGCGTACTGGGGGTCTCTGCCGATAAACTCATCTTT.

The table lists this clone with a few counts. This CDR3 is CASIDWGIPWDTRQMFF. The CDR3 DNA sequence: TGTGCCTCTATCGACTGGGGGATACCCTGGGACACCCGACAGATGTTTTTC. The chain recombines TRDV3 with TRDJ3; TRDD3 agrees at 12 bases. V shed 4 bases, J shed 2 bases, and the junction held 6 bases outside the gene matches. This CDR3 has 17 residues. CDR1 TVYSNPD and CDR2 GDNSRS come from the germline V gene (reference sequence).